This T cell receptor beta chain is from a study of T cell responses to AZD1222 COVID-19 vaccine. Regarding the study as a whole: Spike-specific TCR breadth and depth grew following two AZD1222 doses. Researchers report vaccine-associated CD4 TCRs spanning spike, with dominance at 160-218 and 743-854. Repertoires were obtained solely post-peak T cell response.

The germline V gene has CDR1 MNHEY and CDR2 SVGAGI. Between the trimmed V and J ends, which lost 2 bases and 7 bases, there was a span of 20 bases. The CDR3 consists of 16 residues. Generated by immunoSEQ multiplex PCR, the TCRdb table keeps only in-frame clones and is missing some. This sample yields some 170,000 clones, of which 90% to 95% are seen a single time; under 1.2% belongs to the top ten. A note on this clone: Antigen unknown.

The origin of this receptor is an adult who received the AZD1222 COVID-19 vaccine. The chain combines TRBV6-5 with TRBJ1-2, with D perhaps TRBD1 (5 bases). Sequenced here: peripheral blood, sampled 28 days after the second AZD1222 dose. CDR3 region: CASSYTIEGPGGGYTF. In DNA, the CDR3 is TGTGCCAGCAGTTACACGATTGAGGGACCTGGAGGTGGCTACACCTTC.